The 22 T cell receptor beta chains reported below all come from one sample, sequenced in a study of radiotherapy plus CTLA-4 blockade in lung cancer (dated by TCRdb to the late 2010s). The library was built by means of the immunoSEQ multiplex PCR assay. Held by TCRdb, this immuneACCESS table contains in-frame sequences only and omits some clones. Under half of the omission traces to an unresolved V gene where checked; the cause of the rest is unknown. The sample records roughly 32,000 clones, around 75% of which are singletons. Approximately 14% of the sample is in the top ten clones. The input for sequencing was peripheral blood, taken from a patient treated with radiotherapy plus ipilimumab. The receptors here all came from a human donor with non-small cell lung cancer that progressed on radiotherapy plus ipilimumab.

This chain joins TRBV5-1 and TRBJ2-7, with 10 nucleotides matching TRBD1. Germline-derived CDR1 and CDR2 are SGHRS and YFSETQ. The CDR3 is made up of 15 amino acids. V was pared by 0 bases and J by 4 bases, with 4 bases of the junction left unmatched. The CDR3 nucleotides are TGCGCCAGCAGCTTGGCCCGGGACAGGGGATACGAGCAGTACTTC. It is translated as CASSLARDRGYEQYF.

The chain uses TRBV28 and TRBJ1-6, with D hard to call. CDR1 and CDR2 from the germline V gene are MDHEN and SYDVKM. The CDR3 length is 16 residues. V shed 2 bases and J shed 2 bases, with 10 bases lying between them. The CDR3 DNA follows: TGTGCCAGCAGTTTAAAGGTCGGACCCTATAATTCACCCCTCCACTTT. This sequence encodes CASSLKVGPYNSPLHF.

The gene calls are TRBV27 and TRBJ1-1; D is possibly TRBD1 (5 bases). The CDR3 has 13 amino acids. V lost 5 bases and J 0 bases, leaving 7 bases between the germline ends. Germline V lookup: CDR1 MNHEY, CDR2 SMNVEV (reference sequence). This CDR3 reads CASSPTVNTEAFF. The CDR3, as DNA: TGTGCCAGCAGTCCGACAGTGAACACTGAAGCTTTCTTT.

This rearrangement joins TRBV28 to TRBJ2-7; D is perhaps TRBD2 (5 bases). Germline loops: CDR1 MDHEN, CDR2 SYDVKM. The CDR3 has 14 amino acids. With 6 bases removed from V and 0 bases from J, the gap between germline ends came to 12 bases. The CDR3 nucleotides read TGTGCCAGCAGGAGAGCGGTAAGCTCCTACGAGCAGTACTTC. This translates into CASRRAVSSYEQYF.

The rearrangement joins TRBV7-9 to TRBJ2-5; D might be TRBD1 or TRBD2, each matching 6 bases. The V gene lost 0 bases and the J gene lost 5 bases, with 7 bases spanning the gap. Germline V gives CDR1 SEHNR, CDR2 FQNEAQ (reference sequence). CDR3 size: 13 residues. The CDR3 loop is CASSLAGGETQYF. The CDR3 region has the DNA TGTGCCAGCAGCTTAGCAGGGGGGGAGACCCAGTACTTC.

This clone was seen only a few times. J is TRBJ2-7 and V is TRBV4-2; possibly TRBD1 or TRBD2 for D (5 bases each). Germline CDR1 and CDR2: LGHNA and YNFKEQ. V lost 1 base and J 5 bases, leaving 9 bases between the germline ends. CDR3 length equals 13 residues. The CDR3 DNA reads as TGTGCCAGCAGCCAAGGCGAGGGACACGAGCAGTACTTC. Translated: CASSQGEGHEQYF.

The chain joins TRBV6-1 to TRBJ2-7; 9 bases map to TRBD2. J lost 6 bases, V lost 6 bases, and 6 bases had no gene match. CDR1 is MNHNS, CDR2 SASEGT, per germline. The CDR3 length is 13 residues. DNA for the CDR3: TGTGCCAGCAGCATGCAGCGGGGGGTCGAGCAGTACTTC. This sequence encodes CASSMQRGVEQYF.

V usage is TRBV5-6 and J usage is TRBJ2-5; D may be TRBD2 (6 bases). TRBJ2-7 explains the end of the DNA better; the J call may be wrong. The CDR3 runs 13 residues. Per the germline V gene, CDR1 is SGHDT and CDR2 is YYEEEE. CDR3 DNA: TGTGCCAGCAGCCCCGCGGGGCCCGGCGAGCAGTACTTC. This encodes CASSPAGPGEQYF.

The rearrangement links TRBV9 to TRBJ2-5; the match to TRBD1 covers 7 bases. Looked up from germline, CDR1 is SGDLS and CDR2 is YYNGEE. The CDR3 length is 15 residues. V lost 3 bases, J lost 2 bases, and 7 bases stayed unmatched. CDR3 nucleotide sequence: TGTGCCAGCAGCGGACAGGGCGTCCGACAAGAGACCCAGTACTTC. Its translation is CASSGQGVRQETQYF.

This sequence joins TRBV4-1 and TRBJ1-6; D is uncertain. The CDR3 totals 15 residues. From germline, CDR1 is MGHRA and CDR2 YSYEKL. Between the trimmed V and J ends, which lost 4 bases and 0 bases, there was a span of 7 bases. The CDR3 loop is CASSRSSSYNSPLHF. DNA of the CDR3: TGCGCCAGCAGCCGCAGTAGCTCCTATAATTCACCCCTCCACTTT.

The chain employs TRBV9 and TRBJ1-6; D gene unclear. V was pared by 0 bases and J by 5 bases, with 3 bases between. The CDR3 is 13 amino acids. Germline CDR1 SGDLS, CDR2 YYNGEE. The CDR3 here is CASSVGDNSPLHF. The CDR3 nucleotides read TGTGCCAGCAGCGTAGGGGATAATTCACCCCTCCACTTT.

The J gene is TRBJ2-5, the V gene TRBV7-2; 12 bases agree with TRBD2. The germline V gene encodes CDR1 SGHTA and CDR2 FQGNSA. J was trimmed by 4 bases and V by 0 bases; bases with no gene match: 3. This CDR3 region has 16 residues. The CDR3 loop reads CASSLAASGGGETQYF. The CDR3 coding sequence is TGTGCCAGCAGCTTAGCGGCTAGCGGGGGGGGAGAGACCCAGTACTTC.

CDR3 sequence: CASTIAGEGSYEQYF. CDR3 DNA: TGTGCCAGCACCATCGCGGGGGAGGGTTCCTACGAGCAGTACTTC. The rearrangement links TRBV13 to TRBJ2-7; 7 positions match TRBD2. V was pared by 7 bases and J by 1 base, with 10 bases of the junction left unmatched. The CDR3 has 15 amino acids. The V gene's germline CDR1 is PRHDT and CDR2 FYEKMQ (reference sequence). Full variable domain (remainder filled in from reference TRBV13 and TRBJ2-7): AAGVIQSPRHLIKEKRETATLKCYPIPRHDTVYWYQQGPGQDPQFLISFYEKMQSDKGSIPDRFSAQQFSDYHSELNMSSLELGDSALYFCASTIAGEGSYEQYFGPGTRLTVT.

The CDR3 DNA reads as TGTGCCAGCAGCGTAGACGGGAGGGCAGATACGCAGTATTTT. Encoded protein: CASSVDGRADTQYF. J is TRBJ2-3 and V is TRBV9, with 8 nucleotides matching TRBD2. The germline gives CDR1 SGDLS, CDR2 YYNGEE. V gave up 0 bases and J gave up 4 bases; unmatched junction bases: 1. This CDR3 is built from 14 residues.

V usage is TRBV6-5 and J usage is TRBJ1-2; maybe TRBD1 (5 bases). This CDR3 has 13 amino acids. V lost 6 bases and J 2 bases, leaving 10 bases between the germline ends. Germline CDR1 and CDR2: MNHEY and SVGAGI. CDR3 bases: TGTGCCAGCAGAGGAGGGGTGAACTATGGCTACACCTTC. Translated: CASRGGVNYGYTF.

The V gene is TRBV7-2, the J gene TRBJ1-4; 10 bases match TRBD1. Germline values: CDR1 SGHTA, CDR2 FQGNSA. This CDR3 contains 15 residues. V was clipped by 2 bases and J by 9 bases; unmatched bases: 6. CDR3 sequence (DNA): TGTGCCAGCAGCTTATTGACAGGGGGCTATAAAAAACTGTTTTTT. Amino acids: CASSLLTGGYKKLFF.

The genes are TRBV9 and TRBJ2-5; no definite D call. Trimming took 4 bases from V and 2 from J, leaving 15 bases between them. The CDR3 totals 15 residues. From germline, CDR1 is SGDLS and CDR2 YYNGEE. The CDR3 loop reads CASSPLPLVQETQYF. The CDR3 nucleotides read TGTGCCAGCAGCCCCCTCCCCCTCGTACAAGAGACCCAGTACTTC.

Here the CDR3 reads CASNQRVGQGDGYTF. The CDR3 DNA is TGCGCCAGCAACCAACGAGTGGGACAGGGGGATGGCTACACCTTC. The chain has TRBV5-1 and TRBJ1-2, with TRBD1 identical over 11 bases. The CDR3 extends over 15 amino acids. CDR1 is SGHRS and CDR2 is YFSETQ in the germline V gene. The V segment lost 6 bases and the J segment 6 bases; nucleotides outside the gene matches: 10.

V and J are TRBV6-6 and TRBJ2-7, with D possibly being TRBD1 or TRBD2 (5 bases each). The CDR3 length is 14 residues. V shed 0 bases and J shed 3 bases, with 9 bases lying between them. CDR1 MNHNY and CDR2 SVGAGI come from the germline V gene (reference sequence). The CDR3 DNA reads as TGTGCCAGCAGTTACTCGGCAGGGAGCTACGAGCAGTACTTC. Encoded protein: CASSYSAGSYEQYF.

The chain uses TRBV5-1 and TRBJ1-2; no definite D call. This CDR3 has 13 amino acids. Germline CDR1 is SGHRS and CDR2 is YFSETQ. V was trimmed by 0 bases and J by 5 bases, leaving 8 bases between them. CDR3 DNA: TGCGCCAGCAGCTTGGCGGCGTGGTATGGCTACACCTTC. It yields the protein CASSLAAWYGYTF.

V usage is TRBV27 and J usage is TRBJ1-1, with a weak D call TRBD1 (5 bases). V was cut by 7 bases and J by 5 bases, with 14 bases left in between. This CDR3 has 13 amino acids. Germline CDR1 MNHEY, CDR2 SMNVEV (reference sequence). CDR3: CASTGTAGTEAFF. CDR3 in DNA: TGTGCCAGCACAGGGACCGCGGGAACTGAAGCTTTCTTT.

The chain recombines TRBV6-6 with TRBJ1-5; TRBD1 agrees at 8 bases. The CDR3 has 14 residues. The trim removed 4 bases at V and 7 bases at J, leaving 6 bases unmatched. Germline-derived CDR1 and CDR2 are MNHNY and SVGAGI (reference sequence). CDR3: CASSSGQGRQPQHF. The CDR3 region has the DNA TGTGCCAGCAGTTCAGGACAGGGCAGGCAGCCCCAGCATTTT.